This T cell receptor beta chain was captured by sequencing in a study of alternative splicing in chronic myeloid leukemia remission (dated by TCRdb to 2018 to 2021). With regard to the full study: RNA sequencing was used to profile peripheral blood taken from chronic-phase CML patients both at diagnosis and at remission, and those profiles were then compared against healthy donors. In terms of female/male counts, the diagnosis samples were 11/5, the remission samples were 8/3 and the controls were 2/4. Trizol was used to extract total RNA from peripheral blood mononuclear cells of the diagnosis, remission and control samples. The median age was approximately 50 years at diagnosis, about 60 at remission and less than 40 for the healthy controls. The paper as a whole reports these results and caveats: Blood cell composition at remission was reconfigured to resemble lymphoid cell-enriched normal controls. Blood cell composition differed strongly by timepoint, shifting from myeloid progenitor enrichment at diagnosis to mature lymphoid enrichment at remission.

The germline V gene gives CDR1 as SGHVS and CDR2 as FNYEAQ. From the cysteine through the phenylalanine, the CDR3 covers 16 amino acids. DNA is not recorded here. To prepare the library, bulk RNA-seq was applied. The TruSeq Stranded RNA sample prep kit was used to generate libraries of poly-A-enriched mRNA from an input of around 1 ug total RNA. Every sample was sequenced in triplicate, with paired-end sequencing run on a HiSeq 2500. RNA-seq read length was 125 nucleotides per mate. On the authors' methods: Reads were trimmed and aligned to hg38 with STAR v2.7, with quality control by FASTQC, RSeQC and multiqc. Salmon 0.14.1 was used to quantify gene expression levels as transcripts per million (TPM). Principal component analysis suggested that trial, library batch, sequencing batch, treatment regimen and sex did not drive transcriptomic profiles. TCRdb reprocessed the reads, and each CDR3 protein sequence is entered once, without DNA. The V and J calls come from TCRdb's annotation, not from the publication. Counted in this sample were 150 to 200 distinct CDR3 sequences; around 95% of them appeared once. About an eighth of the sample rests with the top ten.

More than five healthy donors provided peripheral blood as normal controls. A note on this clonotype: No cognate antigen has been identified for it.

Sequencing was done on a sample of PBMCs. The origin of this receptor is a person aged 25-55 years in good health. The chain uses TRBV7-6 and TRBJ2-2; TCRdb proposes TRBD2, but this gene call is untestable without DNA. CDR3 loop: CASSSSRQTNTGELFF.